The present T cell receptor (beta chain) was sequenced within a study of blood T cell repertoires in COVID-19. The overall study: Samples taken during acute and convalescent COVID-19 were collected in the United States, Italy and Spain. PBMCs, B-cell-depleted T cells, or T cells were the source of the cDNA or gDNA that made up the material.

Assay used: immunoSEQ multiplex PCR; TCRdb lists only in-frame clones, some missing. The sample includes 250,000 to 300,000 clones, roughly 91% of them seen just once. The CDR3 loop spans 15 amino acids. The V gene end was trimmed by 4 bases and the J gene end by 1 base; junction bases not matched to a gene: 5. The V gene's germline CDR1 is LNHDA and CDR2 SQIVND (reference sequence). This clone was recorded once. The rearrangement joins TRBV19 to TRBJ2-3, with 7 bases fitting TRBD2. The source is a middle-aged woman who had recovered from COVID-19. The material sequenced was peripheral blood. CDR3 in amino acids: CASSKGTTRTDTQYF. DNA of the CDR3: TGTGCCAGTAGTAAAGGGACTACCCGCACAGATACGCAGTATTTT. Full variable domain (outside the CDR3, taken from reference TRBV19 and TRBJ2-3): DGGITQSPKYLFRKEGQNVTLSCEQNLNHDAMYWYRQDPGQGLRLIYYSQIVNDFQKGDIAEGYSVSREKKESFPLTVTSAQKNPTAFYLCASSKGTTRTDTQYFGPGTRLTVL.